The clone carrying this TCR beta chain was seen more than once but under ten times. The antigen is unknown. The CDR3 covers 15 residues. The V gene's germline CDR1 is SGDLS and CDR2 YYNGEE. The V gene end was trimmed by 4 bases and the J gene end by 2 bases; junction bases not matched to a gene: 8. This sample stems from a study of cytomegalovirus exposure and HLA in healthy donors. Study context: The 120 or so validation repertoires were produced on the same platform as the 550 to 750 repertoires of the first cohort. This was reported in a later analysis. Overall study findings and caveats: Subsequent analysis of the 120 or so validation repertoires found a tendency for first-cohort TCR clusters to co-occur. The authors listed approximately 150 TCR beta chains as cytomegalovirus-associated. In vitro testing confirmed a few CMV-associated chains as specific for CMV antigens.

Assay used: immunoSEQ multiplex PCR; TCRdb lists only in-frame clones, some missing. Of over 250,000 clones in the sample, 70% to 90% were seen once. This chain joins TRBV9 and TRBJ1-2; TRBD1 matches at 7 bases. The TCR sequence derives from a woman aged 18-29 years in good health and CMV-seronegative. The sequencing input was PBMCs. This chain's CDR3 is CASSTRRTGNYGYTF. The DNA of the CDR3 is TGTGCCAGCAGCACCCGGCGGACAGGCAACTATGGCTACACCTTC. The variable domain in full, with the rest retrieved from reference TRBV9 and TRBJ1-2, is DSGVTQTPKHLITATGQRVTLRCSPRSGDLSVYWYQQSLDQGLQFLIQYYNGEERAKGNILERFSAQQFPDLHSELNLSSLELGDSALYFCASSTRRTGNYGYTFGSGTRLTVV.